Listed here are 21 T cell receptor beta chains from one sample, sequenced in a study of identical twins. TCRdb re-called the 5' RACE reads with MiXCR, one entry per CDR3 protein. The table records 550,000 to 700,000 distinct CDR3 sequences, 9.6% of them present only once. These data were also filed under a second study, of yellow fever vaccine responses in identical twins.

The sample was PBMCs. All receptors come from a woman aged 18-30 years in good health.

The chain uses TRBV6-2 or TRBV6-3 and TRBJ2-7; a possible D gene is TRBD2 (5 bases). With 3 bases removed from V and 2 bases from J, the gap between germline ends came to 17 bases. This CDR3 spans 16 amino acids. Germline V gene lookup returns CDR1 MNHEY and CDR2 SVGEGT. CDR3: CASSYPKRKPPYEQYF. The CDR3 coding sequence is TGTGCCAGCAGTTATCCGAAGCGGAAGCCCCCCTACGAGCAGTACTTC.

V is TRBV11-2 and J is TRBJ2-3, with a weak D call TRBD2 (5 bases). V was cut by 4 bases and J by 1 base, with 9 bases left in between. Germline V lookup: CDR1 SGHAT, CDR2 FQNNGV. This CDR3 has 14 amino acids. CDR3 DNA sequence: TGTGCCAGCAGCTCCTTCGGGGGCACAGATACGCAGTATTTT. Amino acid sequence: CASSSFGGTDTQYF.

This clonotype has ten or more counts. This chain uses TRBV12-3 or TRBV12-4 with TRBJ2-7, with D hard to call. The V end lost 3 bases, the J end lost 0 bases, and 6 bases lay between the germline ends. The CDR3 is made up of 13 amino acids. The CDR3 sequence is CASSLLLSYEQYF. The DNA for the CDR3 is TGTGCCAGCAGTTTGCTACTCTCCTACGAGCAGTACTTC.

The sample holds a few counts of this clonotype. CDR3 DNA: TGTGCCAGCAGCCCGCCGGGGGGGTTTAATTCACCCCTCCACTTT. Protein product: CASSPPGGFNSPLHF. The V gene is TRBV7-2, the J gene TRBJ1-6, with D possibly being TRBD1 (5 bases). This CDR3 spans 15 amino acids. Trimming removed 5 bases at V and 6 bases at J, with 14 bases between. Per germline, CDR1 SGHTA and CDR2 FQGNSA.

This sequence joins TRBV23-1 and TRBJ2-7; D gene unclear. TRBV23-1 is labeled an ORF, and its function is uncertain. This CDR3 has 17 amino acids. V was pared by 0 bases and J by 4 bases, with 19 bases between. The DNA of the CDR3 is TGCGCCAGCAGTCAATCTCACCACTGGGTCAATCGGTACGAGCAGTACTTC. It specifies CASSQSHHWVNRYEQYF.

In its sample, this clonotype was seen a few times. This rearrangement joins TRBV11-2 to TRBJ2-4; D is uncertain. The ends were cut back, 1 base at V and 0 bases at J, with 16 bases in the middle. This CDR3 comprises 18 residues. Germline CDR1 and CDR2: SGHAT and FQNNGV. The CDR3 sequence: CASSLVVEFRVAKNIQYF. Written as DNA, the CDR3 is TGTGCCAGCAGCTTAGTAGTGGAATTCAGAGTAGCCAAAAACATTCAGTACTTC.

V usage is TRBV27 and J usage is TRBJ2-7; D could derive from TRBD1 or TRBD2 (5 bases each). The CDR3 has 13 amino acids. V was clipped by 7 bases and J by 3 bases, with 13 bases between them. Germline V gene lookup returns CDR1 MNHEY and CDR2 SMNVEV (reference sequence). The CDR3 is CASTPGTDYEQYF. CDR3 bases: TGTGCCAGCACCCCCGGGACCGACTACGAGCAGTACTTC.

There are a few counts of this clonotype. The rearrangement joins TRBV4-3 to TRBJ2-2, with 8 nucleotides matching TRBD2. The V gene end was trimmed by 1 base and the J gene end by 6 bases; junction bases not matched to a gene: 10. Germline V CDR1 and CDR2: LGHNA, YSLEER. CDR3 length: 17 amino acids. The CDR3 DNA follows: TGCGCCAGCAGCCAAGGTGTGAAGCGGGAGTTACCCGGGGAGCTGTTTTTT. Translating it yields CASSQGVKRELPGELFF.

This clonotype was observed at least ten times. V gene TRBV11-1 combines with J gene TRBJ2-2; D gene unclear. V gave up 0 bases and J gave up 1 base, with 15 bases separating them. The CDR3 runs 18 residues. From germline, CDR1 is SGHAT and CDR2 FQDESV (reference sequence). This chain's CDR3 is CASSLAAGFRQNTGELFF. DNA of the CDR3: TGTGCCAGCAGCTTAGCGGCCGGGTTTAGACAGAACACCGGGGAGCTGTTTTTT.

The chain combines TRBV28 with TRBJ2-2; 11 nucleotides align to TRBD2. The V gene end was trimmed by 3 bases and the J gene end by 4 bases; junction bases not matched to a gene: 7. This CDR3 is 17 amino acids long. From germline, CDR1 is MDHEN and CDR2 SYDVKM. The DNA for the CDR3 is TGTGCCAGCAGTTTTTTAGCGGGGGGGCCGGGCACCGGGGAGCTGTTTTTT. It encodes CASSFLAGGPGTGELFF.

The table lists this clonotype with a few counts. The chain couples TRBV7-3 to TRBJ2-3, with D tentatively TRBD1 (6 bases). The CDR3 has 15 residues. Trimming removed 5 bases at V and 4 bases at J, with 16 bases between. CDR1 and CDR2 (germline): SGHTA, FQGTGA. The CDR3 region is CASSPQLDSADTQYF. CDR3 in DNA: TGTGCCAGCAGCCCCCAATTGGACAGTGCAGATACGCAGTATTTT.

This clonotype was picked up many times. V is TRBV7-9 and J is TRBJ2-1; TRBD1 aligns across 7 bases. This CDR3 is 15 amino acids long. Germline-derived CDR1 and CDR2 are SEHNR and FQNEAQ (reference sequence). Losses at the gene ends were 10 bases for V and 3 bases for J; bases not matched to a gene: 12. The CDR3 DNA sequence: TGTGCCACCTATCCCGACAGGGAAGGCTACAATGAGCAGTTCTTC. Protein product: CATYPDREGYNEQFF.

This clonotype was seen a handful of times. V and J are TRBV6-2 or TRBV6-3 and TRBJ2-7; no clear D. V dropped 2 bases and J dropped 5 bases, with 4 bases sitting between them. CDR3 length equals 11 residues. From germline, CDR1 is MNHEY and CDR2 SVGEGT. The CDR3 protein is CASSYVHEQYF. Written as DNA, the CDR3 is TGTGCCAGCAGTTACGTCCACGAGCAGTACTTC.

The chain recombines TRBV19 with TRBJ2-3; the D gene is possibly TRBD2 (6 bases). The germline CDR1 and CDR2 sequences are LNHDA and SQIVND (reference sequence). V dropped 4 bases and J dropped 1 base, with 15 bases sitting between them. The CDR3 runs to 16 residues. Here the CDR3 DNA reads TGTGCCAGTAGTACCTTCGGGACGGGGGGCACAGATACGCAGTATTTT. It translates to CASSTFGTGGTDTQYF.

This clonotype came up a few times. The V and J genes are TRBV5-1 and TRBJ1-2; TRBD1 matches at 11 bases. The CDR3 runs 13 residues. The germline V gene encodes CDR1 SGHRS and CDR2 YFSETQ. V was pared by 4 bases and J by 10 bases, with 6 bases of the junction left unmatched. The DNA of the CDR3 is TGCGCCAGCAGCCCCGGGACAGGGGGGTCCTACACCTTC. Protein: CASSPGTGGSYTF.

The chain carries TRBV12-3 or TRBV12-4 and TRBJ2-2; no definite D call. The V and J ends lost 8 bases and 5 bases respectively, with 9 bases between them. The CDR3 is 12 residues long. The CDR3 loop reads CASGIITGELFF. In DNA, the CDR3 is TGTGCCAGCGGAATTATTACCGGGGAGCTGTTTTTT.

Many counts were recorded for this clonotype. The chain is built from TRBV7-2 and TRBJ2-7, with D maybe TRBD1 (6 bases). The V gene lost 2 bases and the J gene lost 6 bases, with 11 bases spanning the gap. Germline CDR1 reads SGHTA; CDR2 reads FQGNSA. The CDR3 sequence is 13 residues long. For the CDR3, the DNA is TGTGCCAGCAGCTTAAGGGGACACCTCGAGCAGTACTTC. It encodes CASSLRGHLEQYF.

The sample holds many counts of this clonotype. This rearrangement joins TRBV28 to TRBJ2-7; TRBD2 is a possible D gene (6 bases). CDR1 is MDHEN and CDR2 is SYDVKM in the germline V gene. The V gene lost 5 bases and the J gene lost 2 bases, with 16 bases spanning the gap. The CDR3 is 15 amino acids. CDR3 in DNA: TGTGCCAGCAGTCCTGGCGGGACGGGGACCTACGAGCAGTACTTC. It encodes CASSPGGTGTYEQYF.

There are many counts of this clonotype. CDR3 sequence: CSVEISSYEQYF. The CDR3 nucleotides read TGCAGCGTTGAGATTAGTTCCTACGAGCAGTACTTC. The genes are TRBV29-1 and TRBJ2-7; D remains unclear. The CDR3 sequence is 12 residues long. Per germline, CDR1 SQVTM and CDR2 ANQGSEA. Trimming pared 3 bases from V and 1 base from J, leaving 7 bases between.

In its sample, this clonotype was seen many times. The chain is built from TRBV29-1 and TRBJ2-1; 8 bases fit TRBD2. The CDR3 runs to 13 residues. The junction had 1 base not matched to a gene; V was cut back by 3 bases and J by 3 bases. The germline CDR1 and CDR2 sequences are SQVTM and ANQGSEA. The CDR3 here is CSVDLAGYNEQFF. For the CDR3, the DNA is TGCAGCGTTGACCTAGCGGGCTACAATGAGCAGTTCTTC.

The sample holds a few counts of this clonotype. The chain combines TRBV11-2 with TRBJ1-5; 9 bases match TRBD1. V was clipped by 5 bases and J by 1 base; unmatched bases: 3. The CDR3 length is 15 residues. CDR1 and CDR2 from the germline V gene are SGHAT and FQNNGV. In nucleotides, the CDR3 is TGTGCCAGCAGCGATGGACAGGGGAGCAATCAGCCCCAGCATTTT. Translation: CASSDGQGSNQPQHF.